The rows below give T cell receptor beta chains drawn from one sample of a study of CD8+CD57+ T cells in acquired aplastic anemia. TCRdb itself ran the reads through MiXCR, one entry per CDR3 protein. The profile covers hundreds of thousands of distinct CDR3 sequences, with 65% to 75% appearing a single time and 4% taken by the ten largest. Material: sorted CD4+, CD8+, or CD8+CD57+ T cells (not recorded which) from PBMCs. These receptors were taken from a human donor in good health, serving as a control. Each CDR3 is given with its conserved first and last residue. The D gene is left open where the match is weak. The size of a clone is reported for some rows only, either as once, few or many, or as a class for expanded clones.

v_gene	abundance	d_gene	j_gene	CDR3aa	CDR3nt
TRBV6-5	many	.	TRBJ2-5	CASSYRDGAQETQYF	TGTGCCAGCAGTTACCGTGACGGAGCCCAAGAGACCCAGTACTTC
TRBV3-1	many	.	TRBJ1-1	CASSHGAMNTEAFF	TGTGCCAGCAGCCATGGGGCTATGAACACTGAAGCTTTCTTT
TRBV6-4	.	.	TRBJ2-3	CATILEAARSTDTQYF	TGTGCCACCATATTGGAGGCGGCGCGGTCCACAGATACGCAGTATTTT
TRBV7-2	.	.	TRBJ1-6	CASSPRDPSDYNSPLHF	TGTGCCAGCAGCCCCCGGGACCCCTCCGACTATAATTCACCCCTCCACTTT
TRBV20-1	.	.	TRBJ2-7	CSALGRAGTYEQYF	TGCAGTGCCCTAGGACGCGCAGGGACCTACGAGCAGTACTTC
TRBV20-1	few	.	TRBJ1-6	CSARPQGNSPLHF	TGCAGTGCTAGGCCTCAGGGGAATTCACCCCTCCACTTT
TRBV2	.	.	TRBJ2-1	CASSHRRGHEQFF	TGTGCCAGCAGCCATAGGCGGGGTCATGAGCAGTTCTTC
TRBV5-1	many	.	TRBJ2-7	CASSSRTGKAYEQYF	TGCGCCAGCAGCTCCCGGACCGGAAAAGCCTACGAGCAGTACTTC
TRBV6-6	.	TRBD1	TRBJ2-5	CASSPGERQGDWETQYF	TGTGCCAGCAGCCCTGGGGAAAGACAGGGCGATTGGGAGACCCAGTACTTC
TRBV7-8	many	.	TRBJ1-2	CASSLGPTGHGYGYTF	TGTGCCAGCAGCTTGGGTCCCACAGGACACGGCTATGGCTACACCTTC
TRBV19	many	TRBD1	TRBJ1-6	CASRGQEGSYNSPLHF	TGTGCCAGTAGGGGACAGGAAGGGTCCTATAATTCACCCCTCCACTTT
TRBV9	.	.	TRBJ2-1	CASSVEGAGGNTKFF	TGTGCCAGCAGCGTAGAAGGGGCTGGTGGAAACACGAAGTTCTTC
TRBV2	.	.	TRBJ1-1	CASTAETMNTEAFF	TGTGCCAGCACGGCAGAGACAATGAACACTGAAGCCTTCTTT
TRBV20-1	.	.	TRBJ1-2	CSAERNYGYTF	TGCAGCGCCGAACGGAACTATGGCTACACCTTC
TRBV10-3	many	.	TRBJ2-7	CAISGGGAQRVYEQYF	TGTGCCATCAGTGGCGGTGGGGCGCAAAGGGTCTACGAGCAGTACTTC
TRBV7-9	.	.	TRBJ1-6	CASSVSTREPRSF	TGTGCCAGCAGCGTAAGCACTCGGGAACCCCGCAGCTTT
TRBV7-2	.	.	TRBJ1-1	CASSRRINTEAFF	TGTGCCAGCAGCCGACGGATAAACACTGAAGCTTTCTTT
TRBV15	.	.	TRBJ2-1	CATSIGKGNNNEQFF	TGTGCCACCAGTATAGGAAAAGGGAATAACAACGAGCAGTTCTTC
TRBV30	many	.	TRBJ2-3	CAWSLGLEDTQYF	TGTGCCTGGAGCCTCGGACTGGAAGATACGCAGTATTTT
TRBV25-1	.	.	TRBJ1-1	CASSESSRMNTEAFF	TGTGCCAGCAGTGAATCGAGCAGAATGAACACTGAAGCTTTCTTT
TRBV29-1	.	TRBD1	TRBJ1-1	CSVRSGTVNAEAFF	TGCAGCGTACGGTCCGGGACAGTGAACGCGGAAGCTTTCTTT
TRBV27	.	TRBD1	TRBJ2-7	CASLTQTGGHYEQYF	TGTGCCAGCCTCACTCAGACAGGGGGCCATTATGAGCAGTACTTC